The sequence of this T cell receptor beta chain was determined in a study of neoadjuvant anti-PD-1 for oral cavity cancer. Study findings and constraints: Higher pretreatment blood Treg/Th17 ratios correlated with higher pretreatment blood and lower post-treatment tumor TCRbeta clonality.

The V and J ends lost 4 bases and 1 base respectively, with 14 bases between them. The CDR3 loop spans 15 amino acids. CDR1 and CDR2 (germline): MGHRA, YSYEKL. The protocol was immunoSEQ multiplex PCR, while the TCRdb copy is restricted to in-frame clones and leaves out a portion. The sample lists under 15,000 clones; around 60% were seen once. These newly diagnosed stage II-IVA oral cavity squamous cell carcinoma patients had no prior systemic or radiation treatment. Of note for this clone: The antigen remains unidentified.

This receptor was obtained from a person aged 35-79 years with oral cavity squamous cell carcinoma. The donor label of this sample is uncertain. The chain employs TRBV4-1 and TRBJ2-7; D is possibly TRBD2 (5 bases). Sequenced material: tumor tissue, taken before nivolumab (anti-PD-1) treatment. The CDR3, as DNA: TGCGCCAGCAGCCCCAATGAGGGAAGTTCCTACGAGCAGTACTTC. Translated, it gives CASSPNEGSSYEQYF.